This T cell receptor (beta chain) was profiled in a study of vaccination effects on CD4 cells after COVID-19. Clones were sequenced by immunoSEQ multiplex PCR, and TCRdb holds only the in-frame ones, with some missing. The table has 65,000 to 90,000 clones, roughly 73% seen once. The CDR3 consists of 15 residues. Trimming pared 7 bases from V and 4 bases from J, leaving 18 bases between. The germline CDR1 and CDR2 sequences are KGHDR and SFDVKD. Isolating CD4+ T cells followed approximately 10 days of culture. Everyone in the study got two shots of either the BNT162b2 or mRNA-1273 vaccine. In regard to this clone: Its specificity is unknown.

The V and J genes are TRBV24-1 and TRBJ2-5; TRBD1 is a possible D gene (6 bases). The sequence was collected from a human donor who received a COVID-19 vaccine. Sequences were derived from CD4+ T cells from PBMCs cultured without peptide, sampled after COVID-19 vaccination. The CDR3 DNA is TGTGCCACCAGCCAATCCCTTGGACAGAGAGAGACCCAGTACTTC. It codes for CATSQSLGQRETQYF.